The entry that follows covers one T cell receptor (beta chain) sequence. Its target is not known. Sequencing targeted expressed TCRB transcripts, as all isolated RNA had been reverse transcribed. The data were produced by immunoSEQ multiplex PCR, yet TCRdb's version contains in-frame clones alone and is incomplete. The sample yields about 300,000 clones, roughly 12% seen once. The record originates from a study of beta chain features in type 1 diabetes. General study results and limits: Moderate but significant shortening of TCRB CDR3s was recorded in all four CD4+ subsets from Type 1 diabetes patients. Insertions at VDJ junctions were less frequent in type 1 diabetes patients. These patients also deleted more nucleotides at the same junctions.

The receptor was isolated from a woman aged 18-29 years with type 1 diabetes. Material for sequencing was naive CD4+ T cells from blood.

The CDR3 loop reads CASSSDRGQGEQFF. DNA for the CDR3: TGTGCCAGCAGCTCGGACAGGGGGCAGGGTGAGCAGTTCTTC. The chain joins TRBV7-2 to TRBJ2-1, with TRBD1 matching 11 bases. The length of the CDR3 is 14 residues. V lost 4 bases to trimming and J lost 9 bases; unmatched junction nucleotides: 5. The germline gives CDR1 SGHTA, CDR2 FQGNSA.